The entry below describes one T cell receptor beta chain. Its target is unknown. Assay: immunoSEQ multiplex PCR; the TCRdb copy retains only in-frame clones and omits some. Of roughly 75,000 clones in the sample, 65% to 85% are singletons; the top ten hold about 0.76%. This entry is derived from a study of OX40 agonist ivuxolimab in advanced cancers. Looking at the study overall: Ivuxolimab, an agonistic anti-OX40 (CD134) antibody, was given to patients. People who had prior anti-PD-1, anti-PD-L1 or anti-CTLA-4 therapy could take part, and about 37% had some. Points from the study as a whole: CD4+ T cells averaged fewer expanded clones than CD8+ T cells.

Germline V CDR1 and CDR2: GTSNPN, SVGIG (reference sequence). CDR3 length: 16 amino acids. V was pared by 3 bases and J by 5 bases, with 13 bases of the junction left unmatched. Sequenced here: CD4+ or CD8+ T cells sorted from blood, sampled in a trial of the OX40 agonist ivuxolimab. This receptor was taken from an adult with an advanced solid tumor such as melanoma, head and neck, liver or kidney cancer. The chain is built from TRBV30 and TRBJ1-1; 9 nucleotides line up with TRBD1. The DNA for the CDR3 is TGTGCCTGGAGGCCACGACCGGGACAGGGAGATACTGAAGCTTTCTTT. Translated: CAWRPRPGQGDTEAFF. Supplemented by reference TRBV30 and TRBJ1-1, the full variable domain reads SQTIHQWPATLVQPVGSPLSLECTVEGTSNPNLYWYRQAAGRGLQLLFYSVGIGQISSEVPQNLSASRPQDRQFILSSKKLLLSDSGFYLCAWRPRPGQGDTEAFFGQGTRLTVV.